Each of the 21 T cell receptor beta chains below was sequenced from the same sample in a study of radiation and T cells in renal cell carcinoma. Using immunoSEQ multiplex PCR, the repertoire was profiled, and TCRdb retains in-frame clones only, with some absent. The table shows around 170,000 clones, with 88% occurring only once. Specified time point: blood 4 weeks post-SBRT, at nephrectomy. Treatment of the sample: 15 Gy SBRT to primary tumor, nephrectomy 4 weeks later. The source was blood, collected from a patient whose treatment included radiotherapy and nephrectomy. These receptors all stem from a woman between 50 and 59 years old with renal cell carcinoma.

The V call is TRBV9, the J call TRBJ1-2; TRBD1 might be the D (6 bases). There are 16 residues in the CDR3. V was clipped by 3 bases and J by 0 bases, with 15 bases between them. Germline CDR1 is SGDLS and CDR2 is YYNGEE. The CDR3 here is CASSGRTAPTNYGYTF. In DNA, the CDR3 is TGTGCCAGCAGCGGACGGACAGCACCTACTAACTATGGCTACACCTTC.

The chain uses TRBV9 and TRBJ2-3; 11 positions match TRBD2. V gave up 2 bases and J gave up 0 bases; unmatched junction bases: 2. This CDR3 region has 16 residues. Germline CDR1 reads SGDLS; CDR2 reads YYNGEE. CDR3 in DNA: TGTGCCAGCAGCGTGACTAGCGGGGTTAGCACAGATACGCAGTATTTT. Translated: CASSVTSGVSTDTQYF.

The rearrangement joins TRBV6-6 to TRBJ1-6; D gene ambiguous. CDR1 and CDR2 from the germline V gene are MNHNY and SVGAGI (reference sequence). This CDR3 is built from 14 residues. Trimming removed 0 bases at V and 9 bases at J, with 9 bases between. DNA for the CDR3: TGTGCCAGCAGTTACTCGAGTGGTGGTTCACCCCTCCACTTT. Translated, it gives CASSYSSGGSPLHF.

CDR3 nucleotide sequence: TGTGCCAGTAGCGTTCATATTAGCGGGGGGGACACAGATACGCAGTATTTT. Translation gives CASSVHISGGDTDTQYF. J is TRBJ2-3 and V is TRBV19; TRBD2 agrees at 11 bases. The V gene end was trimmed by 6 bases and the J gene end by 2 bases; junction bases not matched to a gene: 10. The germline V gene encodes CDR1 LNHDA and CDR2 SQIVND (reference sequence). This CDR3 is built from 17 residues.

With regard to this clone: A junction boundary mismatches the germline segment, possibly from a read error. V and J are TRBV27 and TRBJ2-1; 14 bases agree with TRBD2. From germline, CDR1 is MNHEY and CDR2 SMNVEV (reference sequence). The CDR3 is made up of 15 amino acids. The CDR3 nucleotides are TGTGCCAGCAGCAGACTAGCGGGGGGGTACAGTGAGCAGTTCTTC. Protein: CASSRLAGGYSEQFF.

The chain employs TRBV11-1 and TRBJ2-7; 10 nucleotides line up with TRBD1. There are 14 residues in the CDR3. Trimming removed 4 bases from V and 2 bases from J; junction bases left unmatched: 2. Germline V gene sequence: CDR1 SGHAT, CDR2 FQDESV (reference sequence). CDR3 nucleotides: TGTGCCAGCAGCTCGACAGGGGGCGCCTACGAGCAGTACTTC. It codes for CASSSTGGAYEQYF.

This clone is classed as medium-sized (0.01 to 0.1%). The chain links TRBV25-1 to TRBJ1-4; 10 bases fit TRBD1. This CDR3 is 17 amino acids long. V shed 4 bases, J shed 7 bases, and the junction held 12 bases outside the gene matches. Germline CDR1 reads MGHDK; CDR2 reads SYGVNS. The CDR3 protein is CASSVPGQGIGGEKLFF. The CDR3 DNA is TGTGCCAGCAGTGTCCCGGGACAGGGGATCGGAGGTGAAAAACTGTTTTTT.

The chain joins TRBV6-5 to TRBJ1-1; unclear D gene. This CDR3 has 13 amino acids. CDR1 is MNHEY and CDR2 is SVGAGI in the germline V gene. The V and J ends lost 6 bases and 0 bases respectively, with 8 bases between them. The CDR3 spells CASSYRMNTEAFF. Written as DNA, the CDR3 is TGTGCCAGCAGCTACCGTATGAACACTGAAGCTTTCTTT.

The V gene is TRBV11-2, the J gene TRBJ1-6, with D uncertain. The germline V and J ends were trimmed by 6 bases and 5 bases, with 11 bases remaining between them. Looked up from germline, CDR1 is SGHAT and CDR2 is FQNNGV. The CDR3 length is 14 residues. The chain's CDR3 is CASRLTRNNSPLHF. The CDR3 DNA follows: TGTGCCAGCAGGTTAACACGGAATAATTCACCCCTCCACTTT.

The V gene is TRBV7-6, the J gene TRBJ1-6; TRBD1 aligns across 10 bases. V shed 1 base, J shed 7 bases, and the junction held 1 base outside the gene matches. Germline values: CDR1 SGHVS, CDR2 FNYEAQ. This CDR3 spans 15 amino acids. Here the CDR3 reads CASSLGQGANSPLHF. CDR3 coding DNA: TGTGCCAGCAGCTTAGGACAGGGGGCAAATTCACCCCTCCACTTT.

The CDR3 DNA sequence: TGCAGCGCGAGGGAGGGGGCGAGTCAGCCCCAGCATTTT. As protein: CSAREGASQPQHF. The chain employs TRBV29-1 and TRBJ1-5; TRBD1 agrees at 7 bases. Looked up from germline, CDR1 is SQVTM and CDR2 is ANQGSEA. The CDR3 sequence is 13 residues long. J was trimmed by 6 bases and V by 7 bases; bases with no gene match: 9.

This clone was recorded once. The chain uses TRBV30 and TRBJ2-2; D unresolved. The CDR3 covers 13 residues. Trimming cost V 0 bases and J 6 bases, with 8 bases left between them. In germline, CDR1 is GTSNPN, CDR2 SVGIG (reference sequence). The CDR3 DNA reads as TGTGCCTGGAGTGTACGGGTCTCCGGGGAGCTGTTTTTT. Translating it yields CAWSVRVSGELFF.

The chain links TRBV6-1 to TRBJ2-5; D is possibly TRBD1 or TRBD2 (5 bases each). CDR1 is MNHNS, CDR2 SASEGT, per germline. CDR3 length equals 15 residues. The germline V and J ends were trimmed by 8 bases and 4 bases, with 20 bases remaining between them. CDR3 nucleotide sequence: TGTGCCAGCCTCCCGGCCGGGGCGAGATCAGAGACCCAGTACTTC. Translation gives CASLPAGARSETQYF.

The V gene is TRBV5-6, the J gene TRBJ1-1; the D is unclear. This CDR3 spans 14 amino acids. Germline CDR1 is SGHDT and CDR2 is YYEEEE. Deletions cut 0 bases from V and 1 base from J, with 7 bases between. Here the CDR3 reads CASSLGVTNTEAFF. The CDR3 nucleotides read TGTGCCAGCAGCTTGGGCGTCACGAACACTGAAGCTTTCTTT.

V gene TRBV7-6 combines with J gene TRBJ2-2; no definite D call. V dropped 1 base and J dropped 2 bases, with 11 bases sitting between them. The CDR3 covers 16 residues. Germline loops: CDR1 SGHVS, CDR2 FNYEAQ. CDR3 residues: CASSLVAFTNTGELFF. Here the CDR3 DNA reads TGTGCCAGCAGCTTAGTAGCTTTCACAAACACCGGGGAGCTGTTTTTT.

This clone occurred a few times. CDR3 amino acids: CALQGATNEKLFF. CDR3 nucleotide sequence: TGTGCCCTTCAGGGAGCAACTAATGAAAAACTGTTTTTT. The chain combines TRBV7-9 with TRBJ1-4; D is perhaps TRBD1 (5 bases). From germline, CDR1 is SEHNR and CDR2 FQNEAQ (reference sequence). The CDR3 has 13 amino acids. Trimming removed 11 bases from V and 0 bases from J, with 10 bases in between.

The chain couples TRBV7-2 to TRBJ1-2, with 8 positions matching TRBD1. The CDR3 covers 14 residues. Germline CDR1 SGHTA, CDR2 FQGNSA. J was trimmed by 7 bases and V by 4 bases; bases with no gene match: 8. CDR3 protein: CASSSGQGVGGYTF. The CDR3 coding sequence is TGTGCCAGCAGCTCAGGACAGGGAGTCGGTGGCTACACCTTC.

The CDR3 region has the DNA TGTGCCAGCAGGGGGACAGGCAACTCCTATAATTCACCCCTCCACTTT. Amino acid sequence: CASRGTGNSYNSPLHF. The J gene is TRBJ1-6, the V gene TRBV2; TRBD1 agrees at 8 bases. The germline V gene encodes CDR1 SNHLY and CDR2 FYNNEI. This CDR3 contains 16 residues. V shed 6 bases, J shed 0 bases, and the junction held 4 bases outside the gene matches.

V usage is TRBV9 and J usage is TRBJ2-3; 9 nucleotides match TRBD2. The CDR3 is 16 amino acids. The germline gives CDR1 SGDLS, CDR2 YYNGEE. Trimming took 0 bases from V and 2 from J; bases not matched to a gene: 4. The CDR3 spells CASSVDTSGLTDTQYF. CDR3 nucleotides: TGTGCCAGCAGCGTAGACACTAGCGGGCTCACAGATACGCAGTATTTT.

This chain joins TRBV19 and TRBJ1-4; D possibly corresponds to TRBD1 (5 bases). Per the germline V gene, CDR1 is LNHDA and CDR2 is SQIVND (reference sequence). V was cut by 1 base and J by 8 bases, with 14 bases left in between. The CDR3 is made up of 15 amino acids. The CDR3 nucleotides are TGTGCCAGTAGTATAGTCGCGCCCGGGGGAGAAAAACTGTTTTTT. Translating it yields CASSIVAPGGEKLFF.

The CDR3 bases are TGTGCCAGCAGCCCTCCCAACAGGACCTACGAGCAGTACTTC. Encoded protein: CASSPPNRTYEQYF. The chain is built from TRBV7-2 and TRBJ2-7, with D maybe TRBD1 (5 bases). The CDR3 is 14 residues long. Between the trimmed V and J ends, which lost 5 bases and 2 bases, there was a span of 13 bases. Looked up from germline, CDR1 is SGHTA and CDR2 is FQGNSA. The variable domain in full, with the rest retrieved from reference TRBV7-2 and TRBJ2-7, is GAGVSQSPSNKVTEKGKDVELRCDPISGHTALYWYRQSLGQGLEFLIYFQGNSAPDKSGLPSDRFSAERTGGSVSTLTIQRTQQEDSAVYLCASSPPNRTYEQYFGPGTRLTVT.